This TCR beta chain stems from a study of post-analysis software for immune sequencing data. Study overall: Recorded subtypes: relapsing-remitting, secondary progressive, progressive-relapsing; some patients unannotated.

Unique molecular identifiers were carried by the TCR beta cDNA libraries. TCRdb itself ran the PCR reads through MiXCR, one entry per CDR3 protein. Of hundreds of thousands of distinct CDR3 sequences in the sample, 59% were seen once. Overall study findings and caveats: There was significantly lower normalized Chao1 diversity in multiple sclerosis patients than in controls. Co-batched samples clustered tightly together by F measure. Controls showed lower frequencies than patients for five TRBV segments, and TRBV5-6, TRBV5-1 and TRBV20-1 were among these.

The CDR3 covers 13 residues. The V end lost 4 bases, the J end lost 4 bases, and 9 bases lay between the germline ends. Germline V lookup: CDR1 ENHRY, CDR2 SYGVKD. Notes on this clonotype: What it binds is not known.

Sequencing was performed on blood. The V and J genes are TRBV10-3 and TRBJ2-3, with D uncertain. The sequence came from a girl aged 2 to 9 with multiple sclerosis. CDR3 protein: CAISGGWADTQYF. The CDR3 DNA is TGTGCCATCAGTGGGGGATGGGCAGATACGCAGTATTTT.